This passage covers 10 T cell receptor beta chains from one sample sequenced in a study of T cells after yellow fever vaccination. TCRdb fed the 5' RACE reads into MiXCR, producing one record per CDR3 protein. The sample shows over 15,000 distinct CDR3 sequences, around 4% of them seen only once. The sequenced sample was PBMCs, either bulk or a sorted T-cell subset (CD4+, CD8+, memory, or dextramer-sorted; not recorded which), obtained 15 days after the yellow fever booster vaccination. The receptors were sampled from a man younger than 40 who received the YFV17D yellow fever vaccine.

The CDR3 spells CAMGLGLLHEQYF. CDR3 nucleotides: TGTGCCATGGGCCTCGGGCTCCTCCACGAGCAGTACTTC. This sequence joins TRBV4-2 and TRBJ2-7, with D unclear. V gave up 10 bases and J gave up 5 bases, with 18 bases separating them. The V gene's germline CDR1 is LGHNA and CDR2 YNFKEQ. This CDR3 is built from 13 residues.

This clonotype is medium-sized by share. This chain links TRBV5-1 with TRBJ1-1, with D maybe TRBD1 (6 bases). The CDR3 has 13 amino acids. Deletions cut 4 bases from V and 4 bases from J, with 11 bases between. Germline CDR1 SGHRS, CDR2 YFSETQ. The CDR3, as DNA: TGCGCCAGCAGCCCCGGAGGGGGCACTGAAGCTTTCTTT. This gives the protein CASSPGGGTEAFF.

By proportion, this clonotype is medium-sized. The rearrangement uses TRBV12-3 or TRBV12-4 and TRBJ2-2; no firm D call. V dropped 3 bases and J dropped 7 bases, with 12 bases sitting between them. There are 14 residues in the CDR3. For the CDR3, the DNA is TGTGCCAGCAGTTTGCCCCCAGGATACGGGGAGCTGTTTTTT. It is translated as CASSLPPGYGELFF.

This clonotype was counted ten times or more. The chain carries TRBV28 and TRBJ2-7; D uncertain. The V gene lost 7 bases and the J gene lost 2 bases, with 9 bases spanning the gap. Germline assignment: CDR1 MDHEN and CDR2 SYDVKM. This CDR3 spans 12 amino acids. The CDR3 is CASTQAPYEQYF. CDR3 sequence (DNA): TGTGCCAGCACCCAGGCTCCCTACGAGCAGTACTTC.

This clonotype was counted ten times or more. The CDR3 spells CASSLLVSVYEQYF. The CDR3 nucleotides are TGTGCCAGCAGCTTACTAGTTAGCGTTTACGAGCAGTACTTC. V gene TRBV7-2 combines with J gene TRBJ2-7; weak D call: TRBD2 (5 bases). The CDR3 totals 14 residues. CDR1 is SGHTA, CDR2 FQGNSA, per germline. The ends were cut back, 2 bases at V and 4 bases at J, with 12 bases in the middle. The complete variable domain, with remaining parts taken from reference TRBV7-2 and TRBJ2-7, reads GAGVSQSPSNKVTEKGKDVELRCDPISGHTALYWYRQSLGQGLEFLIYFQGNSAPDKSGLPSDRFSAERTGGSVSTLTIQRTQQEDSAVYLCASSLLVSVYEQYFGPGTRLTVT.

The sample holds many counts of this clonotype. The chain joins TRBV12-3 or TRBV12-4 to TRBJ2-7, with D unresolved. Trimming stripped 3 bases from V and 5 bases from J, with 11 bases between. CDR3 size: 13 residues. The CDR3 sequence is CASSFDTADEQYF. The CDR3 region has the DNA TGTGCCAGCAGTTTTGATACGGCAGACGAGCAGTACTTC.

This clonotype was counted a few times. The V call is TRBV4-3, the J call TRBJ2-3; 13 nucleotides match TRBD2. The CDR3 contains 17 residues. J lost 4 bases, V lost 3 bases, and 7 bases had no gene match. Germline loops: CDR1 LGHNA, CDR2 YSLEER. The CDR3 loop is CASSQEGLAGVSDTQYF. CDR3 nucleotides: TGCGCCAGCAGCCAGGAAGGACTAGCGGGAGTATCAGATACGCAGTATTTT.

Many counts were recorded for this clonotype. V usage is TRBV6-5 and J usage is TRBJ2-1, with 13 bases aligning to TRBD2. CDR3 length: 17 residues. Germline CDR1 reads MNHEY; CDR2 reads SVGAGI. V lost 2 bases to trimming and J lost 8 bases; unmatched junction nucleotides: 9. The chain's CDR3 is CASSYTSGTSGMDEQFF. For the CDR3, the DNA is TGTGCCAGCAGTTACACATCCGGGACTAGCGGGATGGATGAGCAGTTCTTC.

This clonotype was observed many times. The J gene is TRBJ1-6, the V gene TRBV20-1, with TRBD1 as a possible D gene (5 bases). Germline lookup yields CDR1 DFQATT and CDR2 SNEGSKA (reference sequence). The V and J ends lost 3 bases and 4 bases respectively, with 13 bases between them. The CDR3 is 15 amino acids. This CDR3 reads CSASSTGAYNSPLHF. The CDR3, as DNA: TGCAGTGCTAGTTCGACCGGGGCATATAATTCACCCCTCCACTTT.

This clonotype was detected many times. The chain uses TRBV2 and TRBJ2-7; 7 bases align to TRBD1. CDR1 SNHLY and CDR2 FYNNEI come from the germline V gene. The CDR3 has 15 amino acids. Trimming at V came to 7 bases and at J to 2 bases, leaving 11 bases not matched to a gene. DNA of the CDR3: TGTGCCAGCACCTCTATTACAGGGGTCCCCTACGAGCAGTACTTC. Translation: CASTSITGVPYEQYF.